Sequencing of this T cell receptor beta chain was carried out in a study of blood T cell repertoires in COVID-19. Study as a whole: T cells, B-cell-depleted T cells, or PBMCs provided the cDNA or gDNA that served as material.

Per the original data handling: Reference gene primers were amplified, and this amplification served to estimate nucleated cell counts. Assay: immunoSEQ multiplex PCR; the TCRdb copy retains only in-frame clones and omits some. V, J and clone size reflect that table, while D and trimming were determined from the DNA. This sample has about 94,000 clones; about four fifths occur once, and the top ten carry over 5.5%. V lost 4 bases and J lost 8, with 20 bases in between. CDR3 length: 16 amino acids. Germline V gene lookup returns CDR1 SGHAT and CDR2 FQNNGV. The rearrangement uses TRBV11-2 and TRBJ2-2; D perhaps matches TRBD1 (5 bases). The sequencing input was peripheral blood. The source is a man aged 65-85 years with COVID-19, enrolled during active disease. CDR3 sequence (DNA): TGTGCCAGCAGCTATCTCTTCCAGGGAAGTTTAGGGGAGCTGTTTTTT. Translated: CASSYLFQGSLGELFF.